The T cell receptor beta chain described here comes from a study of cytomegalovirus exposure and HLA in healthy donors. Study-wide results and limits: Roughly uniform depth of sequencing across donors was assumed in presence/absence analyses. As confirmed in vitro, a few CMV-associated chains were specific for CMV antigens.

PCR was performed using 60 Vbeta and 13 Jbeta primers. Assay used: immunoSEQ multiplex PCR; TCRdb lists only in-frame clones, some missing. The sample records 120,000 or so clones, around 85% being singletons. Germline trimming cut 5 bases from V and 1 base from J; bases unmatched to any gene: 2. Germline V gene sequence: CDR1 MNHEY, CDR2 SVGAGI. The CDR3 has 15 amino acids. On this clone itself: Its matching antigen is unknown.

This sequence was found in a man aged 35-49 years in good health and CMV-seronegative. This rearrangement joins TRBV6-5 to TRBJ2-2, with 9 bases fitting TRBD1. The sample consisted of PBMCs. This CDR3 reads CASSTDRGNTGELFF. The CDR3 DNA reads TGTGCCAGCAGTACGGACAGGGGGAACACCGGGGAGCTGTTTTTT.